This T cell receptor beta chain was documented in a study of T cells after yellow fever vaccination. This clonotype was seen ten or more times. Using its own MiXCR run on the 5' RACE reads, TCRdb lists one record per CDR3 protein. Of hundreds of thousands of distinct CDR3 sequences listed, roughly an eighth are singletons. Germline V lookup: CDR1 SQVTM, CDR2 ANQGSEA. Trimming pared 7 bases from V and 1 base from J, leaving 18 bases between. CDR3 length: 15 amino acids. The genes are TRBV29-1 and TRBJ2-3; D is ambiguous. This sequence was found in a man between 18 and 29 years old who received the YFV17D yellow fever vaccine. The material was CD4+ T cells sorted from PBMCs, obtained 15 days after the yellow fever booster vaccination. The CDR3 reads CSATPPTLRTDTQYF. As DNA, the CDR3 is TGCAGCGCCACCCCTCCGACATTACGCACAGATACGCAGTATTTT.